The 23 T cell receptor beta chains in this list originate from one sample, sequenced in a study of tumor and adjacent non-tumor tissue in lung cancer. No cell sorting was done before RNA was extracted from the tissue. More than 3 cm separated this lung sample from the edge of the tumor. A modified ARM-PCR protocol with three rounds of nested PCR amplified TCRbeta. TCRdb passed the multiplex PCR reads through MiXCR, listing each CDR3 protein once. The sample shows 65,000 to 75,000 distinct CDR3 sequences, 65% to 80% of them seen only once. Sequenced input: distant non-tumor lung tissue. Every receptor here comes from a man aged 55-75 years with non-small cell lung cancer.

As regards this clonotype: As the CDR3 is not closed by the conserved phenylalanine or tryptophan, this likely results from a read error. CDR3 residues: CSVGQKGNQPQHS. The DNA for the CDR3 is TGCAGCGTGGGACAGAAGGGCAATCAGCCCCAGCATTCT. The chain carries TRBV29-1 and TRBJ1-5, with 7 nucleotides matching TRBD1. The J segment lost 2 bases and the V segment lost 6 bases, leaving 4 bases of the junction unmatched. Germline V lookup: CDR1 SQVTM, CDR2 ANQGSEA. This CDR3 spans 13 amino acids.

The V and J genes are TRBV7-9 and TRBJ2-2; 8 bases are a match to TRBD2. The V and J ends lost 7 bases and 6 bases, in that order; junction bases with no gene match: 10. CDR3 length: 15 amino acids. Germline CDR1 and CDR2: SEHNR and FQNEAQ (reference sequence). The CDR3 sequence: CASMGLGGAPGELFF. CDR3 bases: TGTGCCAGCATGGGACTAGGGGGAGCTCCCGGGGAGCTGTTTTTT.

In the case of this clonotype: This CDR3 is missing its conserved last phenylalanine or tryptophan, likely due to a read error. The chain carries TRBV6-5 and TRBJ2-4; D possibly corresponds to TRBD2 (5 bases). Germline lookup yields CDR1 MNHEY and CDR2 SVGAGI. The CDR3 runs to 15 residues. Trimming removed 9 bases at V and 7 bases at J, with 22 bases between. The CDR3 protein is CASSYNLGSGNIQYS. CDR3 bases: TGTGCCAGTAGCTACAACCTGGGTTCGGGGAACATTCAGTACTCC.

Comment on this clonotype: This sequence may be a read error, since a much larger clone differs from it by one base. The CDR3 is CASSFQAPNTGELFF. In DNA form, the CDR3 reads TGCGCCAGCAGCTTCCAGGCGCCGAACACCGGGGAGCTGTTTTTT. V and J are TRBV5-1 and TRBJ2-2; D is unclear. This CDR3 has 15 amino acids. Trimming cost V 2 bases and J 0 bases, with 8 bases left between them. The germline gives CDR1 SGHRS, CDR2 YFSETQ.

In its sample, this clonotype was seen many times. This chain uses TRBV4-1 with TRBJ2-3; 9 positions match TRBD1. With 1 base clipped from V and 4 bases from J, the junction kept 6 bases outside the gene matches. This CDR3 contains 16 residues. Germline loops: CDR1 MGHRA, CDR2 YSYEKL. DNA for the CDR3: TGCGCCAGCAGCCAAGGGACAGGGGACATGTCAGATACGCAGTATTTT. Translated: CASSQGTGDMSDTQYF.

This clonotype was seen only once. The germline gene is not matched at one end of the junction; a read error may be the cause. This chain uses TRBV14 with TRBJ1-1; 10 nucleotides agree with TRBD1. The germline CDR1 and CDR2 sequences are SGHDN and FVKESK. The CDR3 has 15 amino acids. The CDR3 spells CASSCWGQGNTKAFF. As DNA, the CDR3 is TGTGCCAGCAGCTGCTGGGGACAGGGGAACACTAAAGCTTTCTTT.

Concerning this clonotype itself: An end of the junction does not agree with germline; a read error may underlie this. This chain uses TRBV10-3 with TRBJ1-1; D remains unclear. The CDR3 runs 14 residues. CDR1 ENHRY and CDR2 SYGVKD come from the germline V gene. The CDR3 bases are TGTGCCATTAGTGGGGTCGGATCGAGCACTGAAGCTTTCTTT. Its translation: CAISGVGSSTEAFF.

In regard to this clonotype: The missing conserved phenylalanine or tryptophan at the end of this CDR3 makes a read error likely. This chain connects TRBV29-1 to TRBJ2-5; D is perhaps TRBD2 (5 bases). This CDR3 has 11 residues. Germline CDR1 reads SQVTM; CDR2 reads ANQGSEA. The V and J ends lost 3 bases and 7 bases respectively, with 9 bases between them. DNA for the CDR3: TGCAGCGTTGATTCGGGAAGGACCCAGTACTCC. Its translation: CSVDSGRTQYS.

As to this clonotype: An end of the junction differs from the germline gene, which may be a read error. This sequence joins TRBV7-8 and TRBJ2-5; 10 bases are a match to TRBD1. Germline CDR1 and CDR2: SGHVS and FQNEAQ. CDR3 size: 16 residues. CDR3 in DNA: TGTGCTAGCAGGCCCCAAGGGCGGGACAGGGGCGCGACCCAGTACTTC. This codes for CASRPQGRDRGATQYF.

Details on this clonotype: Since the CDR3 does not end with the conserved phenylalanine or tryptophan, this likely comes from a read error. The CDR3 sequence is CASSQLGTKNGYTI. The CDR3 DNA reads as TGTGCCAGCAGTCAACTAGGGACCAAAAACGGCTACACCATC. The V and J genes are TRBV28 and TRBJ1-2; D may be TRBD1 (5 bases). Germline CDR1 reads MDHEN; CDR2 reads SYDVKM. CDR3 length: 14 amino acids. Deletions cut 5 bases from V and 8 bases from J, with 18 bases between.

V usage is TRBV21-1 and J usage is TRBJ2-1; TRBD2, the D gene given by the table, was not confirmed from the DNA. TRBV21-1 is termed a pseudogene. The CDR3 is 14 amino acids. The CDR3 coding sequence is TGTGCCAGCAGGGCGAGGCGAGGCGGGGATGAGCGGTTCTTC. Its protein is CASRARRGGDERFF.

In the case of this clonotype: The junction shows a germline mismatch at one end, possibly a read error. V gene TRBV6-5 combines with J gene TRBJ2-4, with a possible D match to TRBD2 (5 bases). The CDR3 is 17 residues long. Per the germline V gene, CDR1 is MNHEY and CDR2 is SVGAGI. The CDR3 reads CAISYSSPDLAKNVQYF. The CDR3 region has the DNA TGTGCCATCAGTTACTCTTCCCCCGATCTAGCCAAAAACGTTCAGTACTTC.

With regard to this clonotype: Compared with germline, one end of the junction differs, possibly owing to a read error. This chain links TRBV11-1 with TRBJ2-1; possibly TRBD1 for D (6 bases). Germline V lookup: CDR1 SGHAT, CDR2 FQDESV (reference sequence). The CDR3 covers 12 residues. CDR3 sequence: CASSEQGRELFF. CDR3 nucleotide sequence: TGTGCCAGTAGCGAACAGGGACGCGAGCTGTTCTTC. Variable domain in full (rest from reference TRBV11-1 and TRBJ2-1): EAEVAQSPRYKITEKSQAVAFWCDPISGHATLYWYRQILGQGPELLVQFQDESVVDDSQLPKDRFSAERLKGVDSTLKIQPAELGDSAMYLCASSEQGRELFFGPGTRLTVL.

The CDR3 nucleotides read TGTGCCAGCGGCCCGGACCCAGCTATCTATGGCTACACCTTC. It specifies CASGPDPAIYGYTF. V and J are TRBV6-1 and TRBJ1-2; D not certain. The CDR3 consists of 14 residues. Trimming left V 8 bases short and J 4 bases short, with 17 bases between. Germline-derived CDR1 and CDR2 are MNHNS and SASEGT.

To note about this clonotype: This may be a read error, as it is one base from a much larger clone. The chain couples TRBV12-3 or TRBV12-4 to TRBJ2-1; D might be TRBD1 or TRBD2, each matching 5 bases. The CDR3 totals 15 residues. CDR3: CASSSPGRGSNEKFF. CDR3 sequence (DNA): TGTGCCAGCAGTTCCCCGGGACGGGGATCTAATGAGAAGTTCTTC.

Turning to this clonotype: A junction end diverges from the germline sequence, so it may reflect a read error. The chain couples TRBV29-1 to TRBJ2-5; D ambiguous. The CDR3 contains 14 residues. Per germline, CDR1 SQVTM and CDR2 ANQGSEA. Here the CDR3 DNA reads TGCAGCGTTGAATACTGGGCGTACCATGAGACCCAGTACTTC. Its protein is CSVEYWAYHETQYF.

Concerning this clonotype: Possible read error: a much larger clone is one base away. The chain recombines TRBV5-6 with TRBJ2-7; D gene ambiguous. Germline V CDR1 and CDR2: SGHDT, YYEEEE. Trimming left V 4 bases short and J 1 base short, with 24 bases between. The CDR3 has 18 residues. CDR3 amino acids: CASSPLRSRSWLSYEQYF. DNA for the CDR3: TGTGCCAGCAGCCCGCTCCGGTCGCGGAGCTGGCTTTCCTACGAGCAGTACTTC.

The rearrangement links TRBV6-5 to TRBJ1-5, with a tentative D call TRBD1 (5 bases). This CDR3 has 14 residues. CDR1 and CDR2 from the germline V gene are MNHEY and SVGAGI. Trimming stripped 6 bases from V and 11 bases from J, with 20 bases between. The DNA of the CDR3 is TGTGCCAGCAGACGGGGCCTACTCGTGGAGGCCCAGCATTTT. It encodes CASRRGLLVEAQHF.

The rearrangement joins TRBV6-5 to TRBJ2-3; no definite D call. Germline CDR1 and CDR2: MNHEY and SVGAGI. CDR3 size: 16 residues. V lost 7 bases and J lost 9, with 26 bases in between. The CDR3: CASTRGSEFPTRTQYF. DNA for the CDR3: TGTGCCAGCACTAGAGGTAGTGAGTTCCCCACGCGCACGCAGTATTTT.

This chain joins TRBV13 and TRBJ1-2; tentative D call: TRBD1 (6 bases). The CDR3 loop spans 15 amino acids. Germline CDR1 PRHDT, CDR2 FYEKMQ (reference sequence). V was trimmed by 5 bases and J by 10 bases, leaving 23 bases between them. The CDR3 DNA sequence: TGTGCCAGCAGCCACCTAGGTCAGGGGAAATTTGACTACACCTTC. As protein: CASSHLGQGKFDYTF.

For this clonotype: This is likely a read error, given that the CDR3 carries no conserved phenylalanine or tryptophan at its end. The rearrangement links TRBV5-6 to TRBJ2-1; D remains ambiguous. V lost 5 bases and J 3 bases, leaving 15 bases between the germline ends. Looked up from germline, CDR1 is SGHDT and CDR2 is YYEEEE. This CDR3 is built from 15 residues. The CDR3 DNA is TGTGCCAGCAGTTCAGCTGGAGACCGCTACAATGAGCAGTTCATC. Its protein product is CASSSAGDRYNEQFI.

A note on this clonotype: The CDR3 carries no conserved terminal phenylalanine or tryptophan, so it likely arises from a read error. V usage is TRBV29-1 and J usage is TRBJ1-1; 8 bases agree with TRBD1. Germline CDR1 is SQVTM and CDR2 is ANQGSEA. J lost 4 bases, V lost 6 bases, and 13 bases had no gene match. CDR3 length: 15 amino acids. Written as DNA, the CDR3 is TGCAGCGTGGGGTACAGGGGGGCGCCGAGCACTGAAGCTTTCCAT. Amino acids: CSVGYRGAPSTEAFH.

CDR3 residues: CASSPPIGGYNEQFF. CDR3 bases: TGTGCCAGCAGTCCCCCGATAGGGGGATACAATGAGCAGTTCTTC. The V call is TRBV28, the J call TRBJ2-1; perhaps TRBD1 as D (6 bases). CDR3 size: 15 residues. CDR1 is MDHEN and CDR2 is SYDVKM in the germline V gene. Deletions cut 5 bases from V and 4 bases from J, with 15 bases between.